Shown below are 18 T cell receptor beta chains from a single sample sequenced in a study of blood T cell repertoires in COVID-19. TCRdb's copy holds only in-frame clones and misses some; the assay was immunoSEQ multiplex PCR. The sample includes about 240,000 clones, approximately 88% of them seen just once. Sequenced: PBMCs or T cells enriched from blood (not recorded which). The source is a woman in her 30s with acute COVID-19.

The chain couples TRBV12-3 or TRBV12-4 to TRBJ2-7; D ambiguous. V lost 1 base and J 0 bases, leaving 4 bases between the germline ends. There are 13 residues in the CDR3. The CDR3 protein is CASSLDYSYEQYF. The CDR3 DNA reads TGTGCCAGCAGTTTAGACTACTCCTACGAGCAGTACTTC.

The V call is TRBV29-1, the J call TRBJ1-2; D may be TRBD1 (6 bases). The CDR3 spans 12 residues. The germline V and J ends were trimmed by 5 bases and 8 bases, with 15 bases remaining between them. CDR1 is SQVTM and CDR2 is ANQGSEA in the germline V gene. CDR3 in amino acids: CSVRGDNLGYTF. The CDR3 DNA sequence: TGCAGCGTTCGGGGGGACAATCTAGGCTACACCTTC.

J is TRBJ1-1 and V is TRBV7-2; D is uncertain. Trimming cost V 5 bases and J 7 bases, with 20 bases left between them. The germline gives CDR1 SGHTA, CDR2 FQGNSA. The length of the CDR3 is 15 residues. This CDR3 reads CASSILQSAVVEAFF. The CDR3 bases are TGTGCCAGCAGCATTCTACAAAGCGCCGTTGTTGAAGCTTTCTTT.

The chain uses TRBV4-1 and TRBJ1-1; D is unclear. The CDR3 loop spans 14 amino acids. Germline assignment: CDR1 MGHRA and CDR2 YSYEKL. V dropped 3 bases and J dropped 1 base, with 9 bases sitting between them. The CDR3: CASSQPERNTEAFF. The CDR3 DNA is TGCGCCAGCAGCCAGCCCGAGAGGAACACTGAAGCTTTCTTT.

Notes on this clone: Sequence at one end of the junction differs from germline and may be a read error. J is TRBJ2-3 and V is TRBV7-7; 8 nucleotides align to TRBD2. There are 16 residues in the CDR3. The V gene's germline CDR1 is SSHAT and CDR2 FNYEAQ (reference sequence). The CDR3 coding sequence is TGTGCTAGCAGCCCAACAGCGGGGGCCTTCACAGATACGCAGTATTTT. Amino acids: CASSPTAGAFTDTQYF.

The V and J genes are TRBV10-1 and TRBJ1-1; TRBD1 aligns across 8 bases. Trimming cost V 8 bases and J 3 bases; bases outside gene matches: 11. The CDR3 is made up of 15 amino acids. Germline CDR1 and CDR2: WNHNN and SYGVQD (reference sequence). The CDR3: CASSPQDREDTEAFF. In DNA, the CDR3 is TGCGCCAGCTCCCCCCAGGACAGGGAGGACACTGAAGCTTTCTTT.

The count of this clone is one. The chain employs TRBV7-9 and TRBJ1-4, with TRBD1 as a possible D gene (5 bases). CDR1 and CDR2 (germline): SEHNR, FQNEAQ (reference sequence). The CDR3 sequence is 16 residues long. Deletions cut 5 bases from V and 8 bases from J, with 21 bases between. CDR3 sequence: CASSRSIGLGQEKLFF. Written as DNA, the CDR3 is TGTGCCAGCAGCCGGAGCATCGGGTTGGGGCAAGAAAAACTGTTTTTT.

V is TRBV27 and J is TRBJ2-3; 11 bases are shared with TRBD2. The V gene end was trimmed by 2 bases and the J gene end by 1 base; junction bases not matched to a gene: 5. This CDR3 spans 17 amino acids. Germline V gives CDR1 MNHEY, CDR2 SMNVEV (reference sequence). CDR3 loop: CASSLRELAGGTDTQYF. The CDR3 DNA sequence: TGTGCCAGCAGTTTAAGGGAACTAGCGGGGGGCACAGATACGCAGTATTTT.

V usage is TRBV5-1 and J usage is TRBJ2-2; tentatively, D is TRBD2 (5 bases). V lost 5 bases and J 6 bases, leaving 20 bases between the germline ends. This CDR3 contains 16 residues. The germline gives CDR1 SGHRS, CDR2 YFSETQ. The CDR3 DNA sequence: TGCGCCAGCAGTCTGGGGAGCGGAACGGACCCCGGGGAGCTGTTTTTT. This codes for CASSLGSGTDPGELFF.

The gene calls are TRBV5-1 and TRBJ1-6; TRBD1 agrees at 8 bases. CDR1 and CDR2 from the germline V gene are SGHRS and YFSETQ. V shed 0 bases, J shed 7 bases, and the junction held 3 bases outside the gene matches. This CDR3 contains 15 residues. CDR3 in amino acids: CASSLGTGLNSPLHF. The CDR3 DNA sequence: TGCGCCAGCAGCTTGGGGACAGGGCTCAATTCACCCCTCCACTTT.

The chain carries TRBV25-1 and TRBJ1-4; D unclear. The germline V gene encodes CDR1 MGHDK and CDR2 SYGVNS. Trimming took 8 bases from V and 4 from J, leaving 11 bases between them. CDR3 length equals 13 residues. The CDR3, as DNA: TGTGCCAGCCACCGGGAGCTTAATGAAAAACTGTTTTTT. Encoded protein: CASHRELNEKLFF.

The rearrangement uses TRBV7-9 and TRBJ1-2; possible D gene TRBD1, 5 bases. Germline V CDR1 and CDR2: SEHNR, FQNEAQ (reference sequence). The germline V and J ends were trimmed by 1 base and 8 bases, with 11 bases remaining between them. The CDR3 is made up of 13 amino acids. CDR3 sequence: CASSLGGEGGYTF. CDR3 DNA: TGTGCCAGCAGCTTAGGAGGGGAGGGAGGCTACACCTTC.

This rearrangement joins TRBV12-5 to TRBJ1-2, with 8 bases identical to TRBD1. CDR1 LGHNT and CDR2 FRNRAP come from the germline V gene. V lost 3 bases and J lost 8; bases outside the gene matches: 5. The CDR3 has 13 amino acids. This CDR3 reads CASGFQGAQGYTF. CDR3 coding DNA: TGTGCTAGTGGTTTCCAGGGGGCACAAGGCTACACCTTC.

CDR3 protein: CASSGTQGGDQPQHF. The CDR3 coding sequence is TGTGCCAGCAGTGGGACCCAGGGTGGAGATCAGCCCCAGCATTTT. The chain joins TRBV2 to TRBJ1-5; D is possibly TRBD1 (5 bases). Trimming left V 4 bases short and J 5 bases short, with 15 bases between. The CDR3 is 15 residues long. Germline values: CDR1 SNHLY, CDR2 FYNNEI.

The chain carries TRBV10-3 and TRBJ1-2; possibly TRBD1 for D (5 bases). Germline V lookup: CDR1 ENHRY, CDR2 SYGVKD. The CDR3 is made up of 13 amino acids. V gave up 4 bases and J gave up 6 bases, with 12 bases separating them. The CDR3 region has the DNA TGTGCCATCAGTGTTGGGCAGGGTGATGGCTACACCTTC. Its translation: CAISVGQGDGYTF.

V is TRBV4-1 and J is TRBJ2-7, with 8 bases identical to TRBD1. The ends lost 4 bases at V and 6 bases at J; junction bases unmatched: 8. The CDR3 is 14 residues long. Germline CDR1 MGHRA, CDR2 YSYEKL. The CDR3 region is CASSLVRTGTEQYF. For the CDR3, the DNA is TGCGCCAGCAGCCTGGTCCGGACAGGGACCGAGCAGTACTTC.

The chain is built from TRBV12-3 or TRBV12-4 and TRBJ2-2; D may be TRBD2 (6 bases). Trimming stripped 5 bases from V and 5 bases from J, with 9 bases between. The CDR3 is made up of 13 amino acids. The CDR3 is CASSPGTTGELFF. The CDR3 nucleotides are TGTGCCAGCAGTCCCGGGACTACCGGGGAGCTGTTTTTT.

The chain carries TRBV2 and TRBJ1-5, with D unclear. The CDR3 covers 14 residues. Germline V gene lookup returns CDR1 SNHLY and CDR2 FYNNEI. Trimming pared 1 base from V and 7 bases from J, leaving 11 bases between. The CDR3 protein is CASSEDRSGQPQHF. In nucleotides, the CDR3 is TGTGCCAGCAGTGAAGACAGAAGCGGACAGCCCCAGCATTTT.